These 32 T cell receptor beta chains were all obtained from the same sample, sequenced in a study of T cell responses to AZD1222 COVID-19 vaccine. This table comes from immunoSEQ multiplex PCR, and its TCRdb copy is limited to in-frame clones, with some not included. The sample carries 150,000 or so clones, around nine tenths recorded once. The sequencing used peripheral blood, collected on day 0 of AZD1222 vaccination. These receptors originate from an adult in good health.

The DNA for the CDR3 is TGTGCCAGCAGTTCAGGGAGAGGCTATGGCTACACCTTC. Its protein product is CASSSGRGYGYTF. The gene calls are TRBV28 and TRBJ1-2, with D tentatively TRBD1 (5 bases). The CDR3 is made up of 13 amino acids. Germline-derived CDR1 and CDR2 are MDHEN and SYDVKM. Between the trimmed V and J ends, which lost 4 bases and 4 bases, there was a span of 10 bases.

The chain combines TRBV28 with TRBJ2-7; 9 positions agree with TRBD2. Germline V gene data show CDR1 as MDHEN and CDR2 as SYDVKM. The CDR3 is 15 residues long. V was pared by 7 bases and J by 3 bases, with 10 bases of the junction left unmatched. In DNA, the CDR3 is TGTGCCAGCAAACCCCCTGGGACTAGCCGCTACGAGCAGTACTTC. This codes for CASKPPGTSRYEQYF.

V usage is TRBV5-4 and J usage is TRBJ2-1; 9 positions match TRBD2. The CDR3 spans 14 residues. Germline V CDR1 and CDR2: SGHNT, YYREEE (reference sequence). After removal of 2 bases from V and 7 bases from J, the junction contained 4 bases not matched to a gene. Here the CDR3 DNA reads TGTGCCAGCAGCTTTAGCGGGAGCCTTAATGAGCAGTTCTTC. Translation gives CASSFSGSLNEQFF.

The chain carries TRBV7-2 and TRBJ2-7; 10 nucleotides match TRBD2. This CDR3 is built from 19 residues. Germline V gene data show CDR1 as SGHTA and CDR2 as FQGNSA. V was clipped by 5 bases and J by 4 bases; unmatched bases: 20. The CDR3 DNA reads TGTGCCAGCAGCCCCTTGAAGGCTAGCGGGAGCAGTTTGAGGTACGAGCAGTACTTC. Residues: CASSPLKASGSSLRYEQYF.

The V gene is TRBV7-2, the J gene TRBJ1-5; D call uncertain. V was cut by 3 bases and J by 8 bases, with 8 bases left in between. Germline V lookup: CDR1 SGHTA, CDR2 FQGNSA. This CDR3 has 12 residues. The CDR3 DNA reads TGTGCCAGCAGCTTCGGCCAGGAGCCCCAGCATTTT. This translates into CASSFGQEPQHF.

This sequence joins TRBV29-1 and TRBJ2-1; D remains ambiguous. This CDR3 comprises 12 residues. Germline V gives CDR1 SQVTM, CDR2 ANQGSEA. The chain's CDR3 is CSSSRRPNEQFF. DNA for the CDR3: TGCAGTTCGAGCCGCAGGCCCAATGAGCAGTTCTTC.

The chain combines TRBV28 with TRBJ1-5, with 7 positions matching TRBD1. Germline V gene data show CDR1 as MDHEN and CDR2 as SYDVKM. V lost 1 base and J lost 2; bases outside the gene matches: 2. This CDR3 region has 15 residues. CDR3 loop: CASSLFGQGNQPQHF. CDR3 bases: TGTGCCAGCAGTTTATTTGGACAGGGCAATCAGCCCCAGCATTTT.

This clone was counted once. The chain employs TRBV7-6 and TRBJ2-5; D may correspond to TRBD1 or TRBD2 (5 bases each). The germline CDR1 and CDR2 sequences are SGHVS and FNYEAQ. This CDR3 region has 13 residues. V was clipped by 1 base and J by 8 bases, with 11 bases between them. CDR3 region: CASSLVGGRTQYF. CDR3 DNA: TGTGCCAGCAGCTTAGTTGGGGGTCGAACCCAGTACTTC.

This rearrangement joins TRBV28 to TRBJ1-2; weak D call: TRBD1 (6 bases). Trimming removed 1 base from V and 8 bases from J, with 14 bases in between. The germline V gene has CDR1 MDHEN and CDR2 SYDVKM. The CDR3 has 14 residues. The CDR3: CASSLYWGGEGYTF. The CDR3 DNA reads TGTGCCAGCAGTTTATATTGGGGGGGCGAAGGCTACACCTTC.

The J gene is TRBJ2-1, the V gene TRBV6-2 or TRBV6-3, with D perhaps matching TRBD1 (5 bases). This CDR3 contains 17 residues. The V end lost 4 bases, the J end lost 4 bases, and 20 bases lay between the germline ends. The germline V gene has CDR1 MNHEY and CDR2 SVGEGT. The CDR3 DNA reads as TGTGCCAGCAGTTCCTTTGTAATAGGGGTAGGATACAATGAGCAGTTCTTC. Amino acid sequence: CASSSFVIGVGYNEQFF.

CDR3 amino acids: CASSGIGGNTEAFF. CDR3 DNA sequence: TGCGCCAGCAGCGGTATAGGCGGAAACACTGAAGCTTTCTTT. The V gene is TRBV5-1, the J gene TRBJ1-1; no clear D gene. The germline V and J ends were trimmed by 4 bases and 2 bases, with 12 bases remaining between them. CDR1 and CDR2 (germline): SGHRS, YFSETQ. The CDR3 sequence is 14 residues long.

J is TRBJ2-7 and V is TRBV28; 9 nucleotides match TRBD2. The V gene end was trimmed by 4 bases and the J gene end by 5 bases; junction bases not matched to a gene: 6. From germline, CDR1 is MDHEN and CDR2 SYDVKM. The CDR3 contains 14 residues. CDR3 DNA: TGTGCCAGCAGTTCTCCGGGACTAGCAAACGAGCAGTACTTC. This sequence encodes CASSSPGLANEQYF.

This clone was observed once. CDR3 amino acids: CASSPGLQNYGYTF. CDR3 bases: TGTGCCAGCAGCCCGGGTTTGCAGAACTATGGCTACACCTTC. V and J are TRBV13 and TRBJ1-2; the D is unclear. The length of the CDR3 is 14 residues. Trimming took 5 bases from V and 2 from J, leaving 12 bases between them. In germline, CDR1 is PRHDT, CDR2 FYEKMQ (reference sequence). The variable domain in full, completed from reference TRBV13 and TRBJ1-2, reads AAGVIQSPRHLIKEKRETATLKCYPIPRHDTVYWYQQGPGQDPQFLISFYEKMQSDKGSIPDRFSAQQFSDYHSELNMSSLELGDSALYFCASSPGLQNYGYTFGSGTRLTVV.

CDR3 sequence reads: CASSTSVFGRGDTQYF. CDR3 nucleotides: TGTGCCAGTAGTACCTCTGTCTTCGGGAGAGGAGATACGCAGTATTTT. The V gene is TRBV19, the J gene TRBJ2-3; weak D call: TRBD2 (6 bases). The CDR3 length is 16 residues. CDR1 and CDR2 from the germline V gene are LNHDA and SQIVND (reference sequence). V lost 4 bases and J 5 bases, leaving 19 bases between the germline ends.

This chain links TRBV4-1 with TRBJ2-3; weak D call: TRBD1 (5 bases). CDR3 length: 14 amino acids. CDR1 MGHRA and CDR2 YSYEKL come from the germline V gene. V shed 3 bases and J shed 4 bases, with 11 bases lying between them. This chain's CDR3 is CASSHATRADTQYF. In nucleotides, the CDR3 is TGCGCCAGCAGCCACGCTACCAGGGCAGATACGCAGTATTTT.

The V and J genes are TRBV15 and TRBJ2-3, with TRBD1 matching over 8 bases. The germline CDR1 and CDR2 sequences are LNHNV and YYDKDF (reference sequence). The CDR3 spans 18 residues. V lost 0 bases, J lost 1 base, and 9 bases stayed unmatched. The DNA for the CDR3 is TGTGCCACCAGCAGAGAAGGGGGCCTGACAGGGGGCACAGATACGCAGTATTTT. This sequence encodes CATSREGGLTGGTDTQYF.

This clone was found once. The chain carries TRBV5-6 and TRBJ2-7; tentative D call: TRBD1 (5 bases). V was cut by 0 bases and J by 0 bases, with 13 bases left in between. CDR3 length: 16 amino acids. Per germline, CDR1 SGHDT and CDR2 YYEEEE. The CDR3, as DNA: TGTGCCAGCAGCTTGGTTAGGGGTCAAAACTCCTACGAGCAGTACTTC. Translating gives CASSLVRGQNSYEQYF.

The chain couples TRBV6-2 or TRBV6-3 to TRBJ2-7; TRBD2 might be the D (5 bases). CDR1 and CDR2 (germline): MNHEY, SVGEGT. V was shortened by 0 bases and J by 5 bases, with 11 bases between the two germline ends. CDR3 length equals 14 residues. The DNA of the CDR3 is TGTGCCAGCAGTTACTCGCGGACTCAAGACGAGCAGTACTTC. Protein: CASSYSRTQDEQYF.

This rearrangement joins TRBV28 to TRBJ2-6, with no clear D. The germline gives CDR1 MDHEN, CDR2 SYDVKM. There are 16 residues in the CDR3. V was clipped by 5 bases and J by 0 bases, with 11 bases between them. Written as DNA, the CDR3 is TGTGCCAGCAGTGCACCCCGATTCTCTGGGGCCAACGTCCTGACTTTC. It yields the protein CASSAPRFSGANVLTF.

The gene calls are TRBV27 and TRBJ2-7; 11 positions agree with TRBD1. This CDR3 is built from 15 residues. The V gene end was trimmed by 4 bases and the J gene end by 7 bases; junction bases not matched to a gene: 9. Germline lookup yields CDR1 MNHEY and CDR2 SMNVEV (reference sequence). DNA of the CDR3: TGTGCCAGCAGTTCCCCCGGGACAGGGGGGGGTGAGCAGTACTTC. Translation gives CASSSPGTGGGEQYF.

V is TRBV12-5 and J is TRBJ2-3, with D possibly matching TRBD2 (5 bases). CDR3 length equals 13 residues. The germline V gene encodes CDR1 LGHNT and CDR2 FRNRAP. The germline V and J ends were trimmed by 7 bases and 2 bases, with 10 bases remaining between them. This chain's CDR3 is CASAERNTDTQYF. The CDR3 bases are TGTGCTAGTGCAGAGCGGAACACAGATACGCAGTATTTT.

The chain combines TRBV29-1 with TRBJ2-3, with 11 bases that match TRBD1. Trimming cost V 4 bases and J 5 bases; bases outside gene matches: 5. CDR1 and CDR2 (germline): SQVTM, ANQGSEA. The CDR3 covers 14 residues. CDR3: CSVGTGGGKDTQYF. The CDR3, as DNA: TGCAGCGTTGGGACAGGGGGCGGGAAAGATACGCAGTATTTT.

Many counts were recorded for this clone. This rearrangement joins TRBV27 to TRBJ1-2; no clear D. The length of the CDR3 is 13 residues. Trimming pared 5 bases from V and 5 bases from J, leaving 12 bases between. The germline V gene encodes CDR1 MNHEY and CDR2 SMNVEV (reference sequence). This chain's CDR3 is CASSAEKSYGYTF. CDR3 bases: TGTGCCAGCAGTGCCGAAAAGAGTTATGGCTACACCTTC.

J is TRBJ2-1 and V is TRBV15; 7 bases map to TRBD2. With 1 base clipped from V and 3 bases from J, the junction kept 6 bases outside the gene matches. The CDR3 covers 16 residues. Looked up from germline, CDR1 is LNHNV and CDR2 is YYDKDF (reference sequence). The CDR3 is CATSRVASGYYNEQFF. The CDR3 bases are TGTGCCACCAGCAGAGTAGCTAGCGGTTACTACAATGAGCAGTTCTTC.

Here the CDR3 DNA reads TGCGCCAGCAGCCAAGATCCAGGGTGGAACACTGAAGCTTTCTTT. It is translated as CASSQDPGWNTEAFF. The genes are TRBV4-3 and TRBJ1-1; a weak D match, TRBD1 (5 bases). This CDR3 has 15 amino acids. The V end lost 0 bases, the J end lost 1 base, and 9 bases lay between the germline ends. The germline V gene has CDR1 LGHNA and CDR2 YSLEER.

The V call is TRBV19, the J call TRBJ2-5, with TRBD2 as a possible D gene (6 bases). Trimming pared 3 bases from V and 2 bases from J, leaving 7 bases between. Germline V lookup: CDR1 LNHDA, CDR2 SQIVND (reference sequence). There are 13 residues in the CDR3. The CDR3, as DNA: TGTGCCAGTAGTATCCGGGGGCAAGAGACCCAGTACTTC. It encodes CASSIRGQETQYF.

The chain uses TRBV24-1 and TRBJ2-1; D possibly corresponds to TRBD1 (6 bases). Trimming stripped 1 base from V and 4 bases from J, with 16 bases between. CDR3 length equals 17 residues. Germline V gives CDR1 KGHDR, CDR2 SFDVKD. The CDR3 DNA follows: TGTGCCACCAGTGATTTCTCGGAGCAGGGGCGATACAATGAGCAGTTCTTC. This sequence encodes CATSDFSEQGRYNEQFF.

This chain links TRBV6-2 or TRBV6-3 with TRBJ2-1; D ambiguous. V was shortened by 1 base and J by 2 bases, with 6 bases between the two germline ends. Germline V gene sequence: CDR1 MNHEY, CDR2 SVGEGT. This CDR3 has 14 amino acids. CDR3 region: CASSYLQTYNEQFF. In DNA form, the CDR3 reads TGTGCCAGCAGTTACTTGCAGACCTACAATGAGCAGTTCTTC.

The chain employs TRBV28 and TRBJ1-4; no clear D. This CDR3 spans 13 amino acids. V lost 2 bases to trimming and J lost 6 bases, with 7 bases between them. In germline, CDR1 is MDHEN, CDR2 SYDVKM. CDR3 protein: CASSLTADEKLFF. The CDR3 DNA reads as TGTGCCAGCAGTTTAACGGCAGATGAAAAACTGTTTTTT.

The CDR3 here is CASSDMVGGGQPQHF. CDR3 in DNA: TGTGCCAGCAGTGACATGGTCGGGGGAGGTCAGCCCCAGCATTTT. The J gene is TRBJ1-5, the V gene TRBV6-1, with D maybe TRBD1 (5 bases). Trimming shortened V by 3 bases and J by 6 bases, and 15 bases separated the two germline ends. This CDR3 spans 15 amino acids. CDR1 is MNHNS, CDR2 SASEGT, per germline.

The V gene is TRBV12-3 or TRBV12-4, the J gene TRBJ1-4; D gene uncertain. The V gene lost 9 bases and the J gene lost 7 bases, with 15 bases spanning the gap. The CDR3 extends over 13 amino acids. For the CDR3, the DNA is TGTGCCAGACTGAGGCCGCTTTGTGAAAAACTGTTTTTT. This translates into CARLRPLCEKLFF.

The CDR3 DNA reads as TGTGCCACCAGCAGACCTTATAGCGGGGAGGGTTACGAGCAGTACTTC. Translating it yields CATSRPYSGEGYEQYF. The rearrangement joins TRBV15 to TRBJ2-7, with 8 nucleotides matching TRBD2. Germline V gene sequence: CDR1 LNHNV, CDR2 YYDKDF (reference sequence). This CDR3 comprises 16 residues. Trimming removed 2 bases from V and 4 bases from J; junction bases left unmatched: 10.